The 17 T cell receptor beta chains in this list originate from one sample, sequenced in a study of CD8+CD57+ T cells in acquired aplastic anemia. Sequenced patients had shown CD8+CD57+ cell expansion by flow cytometry. Using genomic DNA as the template, TCR beta VDJ and CDR3 profiling was carried out. TCRdb redid the calling of the reads with MiXCR, one entry per CDR3 protein. The sample has approximately 300,000 distinct CDR3 sequences, 50% to 65% seen once. Specimen: sorted CD4+, CD8+, or CD8+CD57+ T cells (not recorded which) from PBMCs. Receptors originate from a human donor with aplastic anemia.

This clonotype was recorded many times. The J gene is TRBJ1-5, the V gene TRBV6-1, with 8 positions matching TRBD1. This CDR3 comprises 12 residues. Trimming removed 9 bases from V and 8 bases from J; junction bases left unmatched: 6. Per germline, CDR1 MNHNS and CDR2 SASEGT. The CDR3 is CASPTGVEPQHF. CDR3 bases: TGTGCCAGTCCGACAGGGGTTGAGCCCCAGCATTTT.

This clonotype was observed a handful of times. This rearrangement joins TRBV10-3 to TRBJ1-6; no reliable D call. The V end lost 4 bases, the J end lost 9 bases, and 7 bases lay between the germline ends. The germline CDR1 and CDR2 sequences are ENHRY and SYGVKD. The CDR3 runs to 12 residues. The CDR3 here is CAISVLGSPLHF. The CDR3 nucleotides read TGTGCCATCAGTGTTTTAGGTTCACCCCTCCACTTT.

Only one count was recorded for this clonotype. The chain combines TRBV19 with TRBJ1-4; a possible D gene is TRBD1 (5 bases). Germline V gene lookup returns CDR1 LNHDA and CDR2 SQIVND (reference sequence). The CDR3 sequence is 16 residues long. Trimming shortened V by 3 bases and J by 4 bases, and 15 bases separated the two germline ends. This CDR3 is CASSMIAGPGNEKLFF. The CDR3, as DNA: TGTGCCAGTAGTATGATAGCGGGACCTGGTAATGAAAAACTGTTTTTT. The variable domain in full, with the rest retrieved from reference TRBV19 and TRBJ1-4, is DGGITQSPKYLFRKEGQNVTLSCEQNLNHDAMYWYRQDPGQGLRLIYYSQIVNDFQKGDIAEGYSVSREKKESFPLTVTSAQKNPTAFYLCASSMIAGPGNEKLFFGSGTQLSVL.

The CDR3, as DNA: TGTGCCAGCAGTTACTCGAGGGACTCCCAAGAGACCCAGTACTTC. It yields the protein CASSYSRDSQETQYF. The genes are TRBV6-5 and TRBJ2-5, with D maybe TRBD2 (6 bases). The CDR3 has 15 amino acids. Germline loops: CDR1 MNHEY, CDR2 SVGAGI. Trimming stripped 0 bases from V and 1 base from J, with 9 bases between.

This clonotype was found many times. The genes are TRBV28 and TRBJ1-6, with a weak D call TRBD1 (6 bases). Germline V CDR1 and CDR2: MDHEN, SYDVKM. V lost 3 bases and J lost 4, with 7 bases in between. This CDR3 comprises 14 residues. Written as DNA, the CDR3 is TGTGCCAGCAGTTTGACAGGTTATAATTCACCCCTCCACTTT. It translates to CASSLTGYNSPLHF.

V usage is TRBV6-1 and J usage is TRBJ1-5; TRBD1 matches 7 bases. This CDR3 contains 14 residues. Germline V gives CDR1 MNHNS, CDR2 SASEGT. Trimming at V came to 6 bases and at J to 2 bases, leaving 4 bases not matched to a gene. The CDR3 sequence is CASRRTGRNQPQHF. The DNA for the CDR3 is TGTGCCAGCAGACGGACAGGTCGCAATCAGCCCCAGCATTTT.

The chain links TRBV7-9 to TRBJ1-1; D gene unclear. Per the germline V gene, CDR1 is SEHNR and CDR2 is FQNEAQ (reference sequence). This CDR3 is built from 11 residues. Trimming left V 5 bases short and J 6 bases short, with 7 bases between. CDR3 loop: CASSMTPEAFF. The CDR3 DNA sequence: TGTGCCAGCAGCATGACACCTGAAGCTTTCTTT.

This clonotype showed up just once. The rearrangement uses TRBV20-1 and TRBJ2-5, with TRBD2 matching over 14 bases. There are 13 residues in the CDR3. Germline-derived CDR1 and CDR2 are DFQATT and SNEGSKA (reference sequence). With 6 bases clipped from V and 9 bases from J, the junction kept 6 bases outside the gene matches. In nucleotides, the CDR3 is TGCAGTGCGAGGCCGGGACTAGCGGGGGCCCAGTACTTC. Protein product: CSARPGLAGAQYF.

Points on this clonotype: Possible read error: a much larger clone is one base away. The chain employs TRBV11-2 and TRBJ2-1, with D tentatively TRBD1 (6 bases). There are 13 residues in the CDR3. Germline CDR1 SGHAT, CDR2 FQNNGV. CDR3 loop: CASSSDRFNKQFF. The CDR3 DNA follows: TGTGCCAGCAGCTCCGACAGGTTCAATAAGCAGTTCTTC.

This clonotype was observed a handful of times. This chain connects TRBV7-8 to TRBJ1-6, with 7 bases matching TRBD1. V trimming: 5 bases; J trimming: 5 bases; junction bases outside the gene matches: 6. This CDR3 has 15 amino acids. The germline CDR1 and CDR2 sequences are SGHVS and FQNEAQ. The CDR3 DNA reads TGTGCCAGCAGCCCCCGGGACAGCGATAATTCACCCCTCCACTTT. Encoded protein: CASSPRDSDNSPLHF.

The chain is built from TRBV6-1 and TRBJ2-3; D not resolved. Germline assignment: CDR1 MNHNS and CDR2 SASEGT. This CDR3 is 13 amino acids long. The V and J ends lost 10 bases and 4 bases respectively, with 15 bases between them. The CDR3 protein is CANQARGADTQYF. CDR3 coding DNA: TGTGCCAACCAGGCTCGTGGCGCAGATACGCAGTATTTT.

Only a few counts were recorded for this clonotype. V gene TRBV7-9 combines with J gene TRBJ2-1; weak D call: TRBD2 (6 bases). CDR1 SEHNR and CDR2 FQNEAQ come from the germline V gene (reference sequence). The CDR3 has 14 residues. Trimming shortened V by 5 bases and J by 7 bases, and 15 bases separated the two germline ends. CDR3 in DNA: TGTGCCAGCAGCCCCGGCGGGATGTGGAATGAGCAGTTCTTC. Protein sequence: CASSPGGMWNEQFF.

The chain is built from TRBV6-2 or TRBV6-3 and TRBJ2-3; D is possibly TRBD1 (6 bases). This CDR3 has 13 residues. The V and J ends lost 5 bases and 3 bases respectively, with 9 bases between them. Germline V lookup: CDR1 MNHEY, CDR2 SVGEGT. The CDR3 coding sequence is TGTGCCAGCAGTGAGGGGGAAACAGATACGCAGTATTTT. This encodes CASSEGETDTQYF.

The genes are TRBV10-1 and TRBJ2-7; 9 bases line up with TRBD1. The germline gives CDR1 WNHNN, CDR2 SYGVQD (reference sequence). This CDR3 spans 15 amino acids. The trim removed 7 bases at V and 3 bases at J, leaving 10 bases unmatched. The CDR3 protein is CASTITGGPIYEQYF. The CDR3 nucleotides read TGCGCCAGCACTATAACAGGGGGCCCGATCTACGAGCAGTACTTC.

The V call is TRBV9, the J call TRBJ1-3; D gene uncertain. Between the trimmed V and J ends, which lost 4 bases and 0 bases, there was a span of 8 bases. The CDR3 loop spans 14 amino acids. Per the germline V gene, CDR1 is SGDLS and CDR2 is YYNGEE. DNA of the CDR3: TGTGCCAGCAGCTTACACTACTCTGGAAACACCATATATTTT. It codes for CASSLHYSGNTIYF.

The gene calls are TRBV10-3 and TRBJ2-2; possibly TRBD2 for D (6 bases). Germline-derived CDR1 and CDR2 are ENHRY and SYGVKD. Trimming took off 2 bases at V and 2 bases at J, with 12 bases between the two ends. The CDR3 covers 16 residues. CDR3 nucleotides: TGTGCCATCAGTGAGCCGGCGGGGAGTAACACCGGGGAGCTGTTTTTT. Its translation: CAISEPAGSNTGELFF.

The rearrangement uses TRBV7-3 and TRBJ2-5; 10 bases match TRBD1. Germline V gene lookup returns CDR1 SGHTA and CDR2 FQGTGA. With 5 bases clipped from V and 9 bases from J, the junction kept 9 bases outside the gene matches. This CDR3 has 14 amino acids. This CDR3 is CASSPGTGDQPQYF. The CDR3 DNA follows: TGTGCCAGCAGCCCCGGGACAGGGGACCAGCCCCAGTACTTC.